This T cell receptor (beta chain) came from a study of identical twins (dated by TCRdb to the mid-2010s). At the level of the whole study: The study deep-sequenced TCR alpha and beta repertoires from monozygotic twins, unrelated adults of various ages and cord blood to test whether fetal clonotypes persist. To rule out contamination, the twin experiments were replicated at different times with different library preparation protocols. Points the paper makes about the study in general: Zero-insertion analyses could be partly confounded by invariant T cells such as MAIT and iNKT, though diverse VJ usage argued against such confounding for most clonotypes. Out-of-frame TCR alpha sharing in monozygotic twins was systematically underestimated by recombination models, whereas sharing between unrelated individuals was in agreement with the recombination models. Abundant cord blood beta clonotypes carried fewer insertions; young adult naive repertoires showed a weaker similar trend, while memory repertoires showed none. Conclusions relied on cross-sectional statistical analysis, since the same donors could not be followed over many years. Compared with coincidental sharing between unrelated individuals, an excess of low generation-probability sequences was observed among out-of-frame TCR alpha sequences shared between twins. A weaker excess of twin sharing was found in beta out-of-frame sequences because the signal-to-noise ratio was lowered by fewer shared sequences.

Receptors were amplified or captured by 5' RACE. The listed sequencing device is Illumina HiSeq 2000. Template switching added a universal primer binding site, and the final cDNA carried a unique molecular identifier that allowed TCR cDNA molecules to be counted accurately. Specific primers in the conserved constant-segment region were used to synthesize first-strand cDNA for the TCR alpha and beta chains. Each cDNA library was double barcoded, with a SMART-Mk sample barcode plus Illumina barcodes, to control for contamination. TruSeq adapter sequences and Illumina sample barcodes were added in two successive PCR steps. The TCR alpha and beta cDNA libraries were sequenced on the Illumina HiSeq platform using custom primers. Per the authors' processing: MiGEC was used to process raw reads and extract unique molecular identifiers, and MiXCR was used to find CDR3 positions. For each individual, recombination models were inferred using an EM algorithm with the repgenHMM and IGoR tools. Shared clonotype analysis was performed with the tcR package in R, normalizing sharing by the product of cloneset sizes. Out-of-frame nonproductive sequences were analyzed to study raw recombination free of thymic and clonal selection effects. The public reads were reprocessed in TCRdb via fastp at Q25 and MiXCR, keeping in-frame beta chains. Rows matching on CDR3 protein sequence are summarized as one entry with the most common DNA and genes. TCRdb's processing, not the authors' own work, is the source of the V and J calls. The sample table shows about 470,000 distinct CDR3 sequences, and approximately 24% are seen once. 2.9% of the sample goes to the ten largest clones.

Every donor was a healthy Caucasian. Three pairs of female monozygotic twins, all aged 18 to 29 years, were included in the twin cohort. Positive isolation kits from Invitrogen were used to isolate CD4+ and CD8+ T cell populations. CDR1 and CDR2 are read off the germline V gene as SGHTA and FQGNSA. Trimming takes 2 bases from V and 15 bases from J, and the germline ends sit 14 bases apart. Inclusive of the bounding cysteine and phenylalanine, the CDR3 is 12 residues long. The retained sequence is limited to the CDR3, 36 bases, with the frame set at the first base. Concerning this clonotype: There is no known antigen for this receptor. Base qualities were left out, and no much larger clone turns up one base away.

Separately, the same data were catalogued under a study of T cells expressing NK-cell markers. In that second paper, the authors write: Eight or nine donors provided sorted CD3+CD56+NKG2C+, CD3+CD56+NKG2C- and CD3+CD56-NKG2C+ T-cell subsets, whose TCR beta-chain repertoires were profiled. Seven of the eight sequenced donors were HCMV-seropositive and one was HCMV-seronegative. To restrict sorting to alphabetaTCR-expressing T cells, an anti-gammadeltaTCR antibody was added in several experiments. In more than five donors, the dominant CD3+CD56+NKG2C+ clonotypes ranked among the top 10 CD8+ clonotypes, making up roughly 1.0-7.5% of CD8+ T cells. Those dominant clonotypes were again the most abundant among CD3+CD56-NKG2C+ cells in a few donors, at about 25-60.1%. Whether the expanded NKG2C-expressing T cell clones were specific for HCMV antigens was left unclear. The eight sequenced donors were randomly selected healthy volunteers, three men and five women. HCMV-specific IgG was detected in serum with a commercial ELISA kit to determine HCMV serostatus. MIGEC was used to demultiplex reads and group the reads by UMI, and MiTCR was used to assemble and quantify clonotypes. To exclude erroneous sequences, any TCR cDNA sequence not supported by at least two reads was discarded. The tcR package was used for downstream repertoire analysis, and clonotypes were matched between fractions using CDR3 nucleotide sequence together with V segment. Antigen specificity was annotated against VDJdb with VDJmatch, allowing one amino acid substitution in CDR3.

This TCR came from a woman aged 18-35 years in good health. The sample comprised CD4+ T cells sorted from blood. The receptor chain draws on TRBV7-2 and TRBJ2-1; no D gene is confidently identified. The CDR3 protein sequence reads: CASSLIGSSLFF. The nucleotide sequence reads as follows: TGTGCCAGCAGCTTAATCGGCAGTTCACTGTTCTTC. Where the CDR3 stops, the reference TRBV7-2 and TRBJ2-1 genes take over; the full variable domain is GAGVSQSPSNKVTEKGKDVELRCDPISGHTALYWYRQSLGQGLEFLIYFQGNSAPDKSGLPSDRFSAERTGGSVSTLTIQRTQQEDSAVYLCASSLIGSSLFFGPGTRLTVL.